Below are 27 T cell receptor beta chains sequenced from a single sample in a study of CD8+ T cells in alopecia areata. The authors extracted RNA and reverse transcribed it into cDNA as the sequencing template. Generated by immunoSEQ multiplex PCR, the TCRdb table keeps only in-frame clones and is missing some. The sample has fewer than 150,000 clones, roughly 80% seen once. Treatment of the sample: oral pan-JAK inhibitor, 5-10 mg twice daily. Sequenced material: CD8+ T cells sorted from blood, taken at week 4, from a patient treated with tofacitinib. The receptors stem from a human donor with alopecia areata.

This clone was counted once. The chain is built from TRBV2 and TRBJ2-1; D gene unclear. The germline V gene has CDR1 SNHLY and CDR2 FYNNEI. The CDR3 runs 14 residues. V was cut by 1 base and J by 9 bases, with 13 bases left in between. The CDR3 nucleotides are TGTGCCAGCAGTGAAGTGGTCTCCCTAGGTGAGCAGTTCTTC. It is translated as CASSEVVSLGEQFF.

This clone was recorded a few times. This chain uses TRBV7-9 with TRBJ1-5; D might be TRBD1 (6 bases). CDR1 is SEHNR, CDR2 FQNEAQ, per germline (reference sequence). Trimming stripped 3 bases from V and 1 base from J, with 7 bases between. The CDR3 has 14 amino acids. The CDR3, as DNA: TGTGCCAGCAGCTTTGGACAGAGCAATCAGCCCCAGCATTTT. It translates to CASSFGQSNQPQHF.

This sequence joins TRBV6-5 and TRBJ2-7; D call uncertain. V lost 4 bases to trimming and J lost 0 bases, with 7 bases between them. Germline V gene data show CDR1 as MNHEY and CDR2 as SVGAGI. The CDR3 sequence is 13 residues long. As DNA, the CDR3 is TGTGCCAGCAGTTCTTCCGTCTCCTACGAGCAGTACTTC. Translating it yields CASSSSVSYEQYF.

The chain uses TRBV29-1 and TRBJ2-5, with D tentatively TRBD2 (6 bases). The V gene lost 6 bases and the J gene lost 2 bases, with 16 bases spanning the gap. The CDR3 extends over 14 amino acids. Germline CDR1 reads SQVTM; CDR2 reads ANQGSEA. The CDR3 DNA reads TGCAGCGTGGGGAGGCCCCCTGATCAAGAGACCCAGTACTTC. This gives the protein CSVGRPPDQETQYF.

CDR3 sequence reads: CASSLRFYEQYF. In DNA, the CDR3 is TGTGCCAGCAGCTTACGGTTTTACGAGCAGTACTTC. This chain joins TRBV11-2 and TRBJ2-7; D unresolved. From germline, CDR1 is SGHAT and CDR2 FQNNGV. V was trimmed by 2 bases and J by 4 bases, leaving 6 bases between them. The CDR3 totals 12 residues.

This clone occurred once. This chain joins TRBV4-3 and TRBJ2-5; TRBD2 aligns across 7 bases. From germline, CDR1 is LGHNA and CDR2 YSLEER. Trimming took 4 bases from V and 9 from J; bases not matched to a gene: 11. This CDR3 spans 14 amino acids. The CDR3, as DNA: TGCGCCAGCAGCCCTAGGGGCGGGGGAGGGGCCCAGTACTTC. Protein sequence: CASSPRGGGGAQYF.

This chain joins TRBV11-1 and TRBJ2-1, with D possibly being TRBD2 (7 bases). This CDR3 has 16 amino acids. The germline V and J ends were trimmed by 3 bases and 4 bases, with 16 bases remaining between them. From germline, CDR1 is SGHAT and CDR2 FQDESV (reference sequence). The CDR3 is CASSFPSGGYYNEQFF. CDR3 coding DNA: TGTGCCAGCAGCTTTCCCTCGGGGGGCTATTACAATGAGCAGTTCTTC.

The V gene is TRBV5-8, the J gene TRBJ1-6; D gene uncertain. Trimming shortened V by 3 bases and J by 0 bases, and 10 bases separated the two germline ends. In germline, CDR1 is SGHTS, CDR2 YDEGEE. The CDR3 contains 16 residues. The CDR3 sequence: CASSSGTGSYNSPLHF. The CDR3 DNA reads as TGTGCCAGCAGCTCTGGAACGGGCTCCTATAATTCACCCCTCCACTTT. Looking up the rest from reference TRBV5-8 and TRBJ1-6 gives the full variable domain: EAGVTQSPTHLIKTRGQQATLRCSPISGHTSVYWYQQALGLGLQFLLWYDEGEERNRGNFPPRFSGRQFPNYSSELNVNALELEDSALYLCASSSGTGSYNSPLHFGNGTRLTVT.

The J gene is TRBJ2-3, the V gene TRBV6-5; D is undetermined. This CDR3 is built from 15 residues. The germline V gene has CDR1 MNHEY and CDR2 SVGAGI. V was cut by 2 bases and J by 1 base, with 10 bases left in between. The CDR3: CASSYNVMGTDTQYF. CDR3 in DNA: TGTGCCAGCAGTTACAACGTCATGGGCACAGATACGCAGTATTTT.

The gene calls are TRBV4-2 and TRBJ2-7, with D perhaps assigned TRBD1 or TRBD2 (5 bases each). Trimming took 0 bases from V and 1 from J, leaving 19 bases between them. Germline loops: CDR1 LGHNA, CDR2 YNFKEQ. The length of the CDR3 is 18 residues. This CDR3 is CASSQDRVSRELSYEQYF. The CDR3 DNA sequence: TGTGCCAGCAGCCAAGATCGGGTATCCAGGGAGCTTTCCTACGAGCAGTACTTC.

CDR3 coding DNA: TGTGCCAGCAGCTTATGGGGGGCAACCTACAATGAGCAGTTCTTC. It specifies CASSLWGATYNEQFF. V usage is TRBV7-2 and J usage is TRBJ2-1; D is tentatively TRBD1 or TRBD2 (6 bases each). Germline CDR1 reads SGHTA; CDR2 reads FQGNSA. CDR3 length: 15 residues. The germline V and J ends were trimmed by 2 bases and 2 bases, with 10 bases remaining between them. Drawing the rest from reference TRBV7-2 and TRBJ2-1, the complete variable domain is GAGVSQSPSNKVTEKGKDVELRCDPISGHTALYWYRQSLGQGLEFLIYFQGNSAPDKSGLPSDRFSAERTGGSVSTLTIQRTQQEDSAVYLCASSLWGATYNEQFFGPGTRLTVL.

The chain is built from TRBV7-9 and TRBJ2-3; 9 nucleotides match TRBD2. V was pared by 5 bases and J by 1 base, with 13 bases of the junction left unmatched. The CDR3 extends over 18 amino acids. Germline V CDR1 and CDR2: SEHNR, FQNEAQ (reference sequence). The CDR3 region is CASSPVAGAGARTDTQYF. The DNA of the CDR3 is TGTGCCAGCAGCCCGGTAGCGGGGGCCGGGGCACGCACAGATACGCAGTATTTT.

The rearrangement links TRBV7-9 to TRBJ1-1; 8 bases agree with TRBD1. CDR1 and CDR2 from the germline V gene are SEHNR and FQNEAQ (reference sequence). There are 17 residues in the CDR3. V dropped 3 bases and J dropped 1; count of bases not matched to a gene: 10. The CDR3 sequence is CASSFGQGGWKNTEAFF. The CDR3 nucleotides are TGTGCCAGCAGCTTTGGACAGGGAGGGTGGAAGAACACTGAAGCTTTCTTT.

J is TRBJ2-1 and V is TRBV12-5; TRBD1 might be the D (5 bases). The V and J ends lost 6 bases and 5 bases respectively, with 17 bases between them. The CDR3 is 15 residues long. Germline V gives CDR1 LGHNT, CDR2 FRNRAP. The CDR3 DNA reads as TGTGCTAGTGGGGACGACAGAGTCCCAAACAATGAGCAGTTCTTC. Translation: CASGDDRVPNNEQFF.

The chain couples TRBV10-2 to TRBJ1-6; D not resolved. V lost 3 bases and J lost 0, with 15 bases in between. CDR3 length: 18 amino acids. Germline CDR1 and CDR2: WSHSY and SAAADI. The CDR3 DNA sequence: TGCGCCAGCAGTGATAGAATTCTCGGAGACTCCTATAATTCACCCCTCCACTTT. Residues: CASSDRILGDSYNSPLHF.

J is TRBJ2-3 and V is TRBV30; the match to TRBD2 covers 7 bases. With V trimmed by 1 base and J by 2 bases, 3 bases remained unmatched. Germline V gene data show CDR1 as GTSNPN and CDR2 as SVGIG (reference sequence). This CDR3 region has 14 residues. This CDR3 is CAWSGRDYTDTQYF. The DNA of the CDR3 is TGTGCCTGGAGTGGCAGGGACTACACAGATACGCAGTATTTT.

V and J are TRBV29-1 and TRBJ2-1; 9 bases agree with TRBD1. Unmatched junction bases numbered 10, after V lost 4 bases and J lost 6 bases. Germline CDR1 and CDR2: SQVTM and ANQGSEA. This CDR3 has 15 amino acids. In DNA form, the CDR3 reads TGCAGCGTTGTGGGTACAGGGGGCGCTTTCAATGAGCAGTTCTTC. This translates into CSVVGTGGAFNEQFF.

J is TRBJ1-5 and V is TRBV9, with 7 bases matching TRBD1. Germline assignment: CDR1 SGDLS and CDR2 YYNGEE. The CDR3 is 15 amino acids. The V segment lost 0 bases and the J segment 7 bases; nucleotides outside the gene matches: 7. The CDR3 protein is CASSVGGGAGQPQHF. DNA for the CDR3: TGTGCCAGCAGCGTAGGAGGGGGCGCGGGACAGCCCCAGCATTTT.

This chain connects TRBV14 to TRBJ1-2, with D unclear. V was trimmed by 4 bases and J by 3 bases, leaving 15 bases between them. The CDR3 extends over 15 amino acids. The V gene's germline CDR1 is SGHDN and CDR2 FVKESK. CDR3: CASSPIPGHYYGYTF. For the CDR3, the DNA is TGTGCCAGCAGCCCAATACCGGGCCACTACTATGGCTACACCTTC.

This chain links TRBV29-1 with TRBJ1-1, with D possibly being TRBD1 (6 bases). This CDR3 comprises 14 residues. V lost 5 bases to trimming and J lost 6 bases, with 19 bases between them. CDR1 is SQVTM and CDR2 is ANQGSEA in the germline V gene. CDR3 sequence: CSVLQGGGYAEAFF. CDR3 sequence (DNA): TGCAGCGTTTTACAGGGAGGGGGATACGCTGAAGCTTTCTTT. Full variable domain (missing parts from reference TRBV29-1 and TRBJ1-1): SAVISQKPSRDICQRGTSLTIQCQVDSQVTMMFWYRQQPGQSLTLIATANQGSEATYESGFVIDKFPISRPNLTFSTLTVSNMSPEDSSIYLCSVLQGGGYAEAFFGQGTRLTVV.

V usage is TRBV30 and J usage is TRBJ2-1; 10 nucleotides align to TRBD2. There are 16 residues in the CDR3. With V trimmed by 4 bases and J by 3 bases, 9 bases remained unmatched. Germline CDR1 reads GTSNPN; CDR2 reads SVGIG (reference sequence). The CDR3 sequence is CAWTDLLAGDYNEQFF. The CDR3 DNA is TGTGCCTGGACCGATCTTCTAGCGGGGGACTACAATGAGCAGTTCTTC.

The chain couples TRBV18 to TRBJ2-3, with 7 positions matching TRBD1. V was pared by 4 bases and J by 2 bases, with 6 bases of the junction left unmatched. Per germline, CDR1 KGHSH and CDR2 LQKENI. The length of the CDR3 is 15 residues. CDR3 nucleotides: TGTGCCAGCTCACGACGACAGGGATTCACAGATACGCAGTATTTT. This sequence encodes CASSRRQGFTDTQYF.

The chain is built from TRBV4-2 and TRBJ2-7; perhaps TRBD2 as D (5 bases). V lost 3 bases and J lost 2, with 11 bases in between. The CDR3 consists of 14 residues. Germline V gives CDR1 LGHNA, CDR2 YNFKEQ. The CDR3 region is CASSHRGTAYEQYF. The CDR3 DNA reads TGTGCCAGCAGCCATCGGGGAACAGCCTACGAGCAGTACTTC.

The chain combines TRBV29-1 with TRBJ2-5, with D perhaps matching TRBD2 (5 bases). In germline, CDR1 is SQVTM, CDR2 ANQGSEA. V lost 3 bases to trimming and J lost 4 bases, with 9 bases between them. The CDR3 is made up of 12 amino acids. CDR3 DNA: TGCAGCGTTGATGGACTCTCAGAGACCCAGTACTTC. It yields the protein CSVDGLSETQYF.

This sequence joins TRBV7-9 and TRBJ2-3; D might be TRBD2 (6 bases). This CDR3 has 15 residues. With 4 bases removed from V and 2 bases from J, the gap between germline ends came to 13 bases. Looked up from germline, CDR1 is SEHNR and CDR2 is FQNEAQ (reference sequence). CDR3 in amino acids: CASSWPGENTDTQYF. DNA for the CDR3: TGTGCCAGCAGCTGGCCGGGGGAGAACACAGATACGCAGTATTTT.

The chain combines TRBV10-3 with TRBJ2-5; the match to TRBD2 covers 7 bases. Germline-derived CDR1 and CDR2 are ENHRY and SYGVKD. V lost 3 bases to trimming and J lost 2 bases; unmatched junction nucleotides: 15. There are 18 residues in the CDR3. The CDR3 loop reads CAISEGVVILAEQETQYF. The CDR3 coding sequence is TGTGCCATCAGTGAAGGGGTCGTCATCCTAGCGGAGCAAGAGACCCAGTACTTC.

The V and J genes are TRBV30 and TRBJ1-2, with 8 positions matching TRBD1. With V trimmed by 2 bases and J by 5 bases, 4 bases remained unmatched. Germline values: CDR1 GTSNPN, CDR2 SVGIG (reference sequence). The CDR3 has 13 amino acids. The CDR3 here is CAWSLTGGYGYTF. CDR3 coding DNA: TGTGCCTGGAGTCTCACAGGGGGGTATGGCTACACCTTC.